These T cell receptor beta chains were read from a single sample in a study of PD-1 blockade in mismatch repair-deficient tumors. Using immunoSEQ multiplex PCR, the repertoire was profiled, and TCRdb retains in-frame clones only, with some absent. This sample has 90,000 to 130,000 clones, with around 80% found just once. Here the sequenced sample was peripheral blood, taken just over 59 weeks after starting pembrolizumab. The receptors stem from an adult with mismatch repair-deficient cancer. Both conserved end residues are part of each CDR3. A D gene is named only where the DNA matches it firmly. Only some rows state a clone size, as once, few, many or a class for expanded clones.

V gene: TRBV7-9; clone size: once; J gene: TRBJ2-2; D gene: -; CDR3 protein: CASSLTNTGELFF; CDR3 DNA: TGTGCCAGCAGCTTAACGAACACCGGGGAGCTGTTTTTT
V gene: TRBV7-6; clone size: -; J gene: TRBJ2-1; D gene: -; CDR3 protein: CASSPRAGEYEQFF; CDR3 DNA: TGTGCCAGCAGCCCACGTGCAGGGGAATATGAGCAGTTCTTC
V gene: TRBV7-9; clone size: -; J gene: TRBJ2-7; D gene: TRBD1; CDR3 protein: CASSLGTGVIRYEQYF; CDR3 DNA: TGTGCCAGCAGCTTAGGGACAGGGGTAATACGATACGAGCAGTACTTC
V gene: TRBV6-5; clone size: -; J gene: TRBJ2-5; D gene: -; CDR3 protein: CASSKSRRQETQYF; CDR3 DNA: TGTGCCAGCAGTAAAAGCAGACGCCAAGAGACCCAGTACTTC
V gene: TRBV5-6; clone size: -; J gene: TRBJ2-4; D gene: TRBD2; CDR3 protein: CASSQGGSKNIQYF; CDR3 DNA: TGTGCCAGCAGCCAGGGAGGGTCCAAAAACATTCAGTACTTC
V gene: TRBV6-1; clone size: medium-sized; J gene: TRBJ2-7; D gene: -; CDR3 protein: CASKEVTGSSYEQYF; CDR3 DNA: TGTGCCAGCAAGGAAGTGACAGGTAGCTCCTACGAGCAGTACTTC
V gene: TRBV7-8; clone size: -; J gene: TRBJ1-1; D gene: -; CDR3 protein: CASSLGFLNTEAFF; CDR3 DNA: TGTGCCAGCAGCTTAGGGTTTTTGAACACTGAAGCTTTCTTT
V gene: TRBV19; clone size: -; J gene: TRBJ1-5; D gene: -; CDR3 protein: CASSLTGSVNQPQHF; CDR3 DNA: TGTGCCAGTAGTCTTACAGGGAGTGTCAATCAGCCCCAGCATTTT
V gene: TRBV6-6; clone size: -; J gene: TRBJ1-1; D gene: TRBD1; CDR3 protein: CASSYSGTGGTEAFF; CDR3 DNA: TGTGCCAGCAGTTACTCGGGGACAGGGGGCACTGAAGCTTTCTTT
V gene: TRBV6-6; clone size: -; J gene: TRBJ2-7; D gene: TRBD1; CDR3 protein: CASRPGGLNYEQYF; CDR3 DNA: TGTGCCAGCCGCCCAGGGGGCCTTAATTACGAGCAGTACTTC
V gene: TRBV5-4; clone size: -; J gene: TRBJ2-7; D gene: -; CDR3 protein: CASSHGPGFYEQYF; CDR3 DNA: TGTGCCAGCAGCCATGGGCCCGGGTTCTACGAGCAGTACTTC
V gene: TRBV11-3; clone size: -; J gene: TRBJ2-7; D gene: -; CDR3 protein: CASSLAMAGLQYF; CDR3 DNA: TGTGCCAGCAGCTTAGCCATGGCAGGTCTACAGTACTTC
V gene: TRBV10-3; clone size: -; J gene: TRBJ1-2; D gene: TRBD1; CDR3 protein: CAISDRGAGYTF; CDR3 DNA: TGTGCCATCAGCGACAGGGGTGCTGGCTACACCTTC
V gene: TRBV28; clone size: -; J gene: TRBJ2-5; D gene: TRBD2; CDR3 protein: CASSFGWEGFGQETQYF; CDR3 DNA: TGTGCCAGCAGTTTCGGGTGGGAGGGATTTGGGCAAGAGACCCAGTACTTC
V gene: TRBV29-1; clone size: -; J gene: TRBJ2-5; D gene: TRBD1; CDR3 protein: CSVASGGEETQYF; CDR3 DNA: TGCAGCGTTGCCTCAGGGGGAGAGGAGACCCAGTACTTC
V gene: TRBV19; clone size: -; J gene: TRBJ2-3; D gene: TRBD2; CDR3 protein: CASSRPFGAGEGDTQYF; CDR3 DNA: TGTGCCAGTAGTAGACCCTTTGGCGCGGGAGAGGGAGATACGCAGTATTTT
V gene: TRBV15; clone size: once; J gene: TRBJ2-3; D gene: TRBD1; CDR3 protein: CATSRDRGKTDTQYF; CDR3 DNA: TGTGCCACCAGCAGGGACAGGGGGAAAACAGATACGCAGTATTTT
V gene: TRBV5-6; clone size: -; J gene: TRBJ2-3; D gene: -; CDR3 protein: CASRRDSQRGDTQYF; CDR3 DNA: TGTGCCAGCAGGCGGGACTCCCAGCGAGGAGATACGCAGTATTTT
V gene: TRBV29-1; clone size: -; J gene: TRBJ2-1; D gene: -; CDR3 protein: CSAVGVDDEQFF; CDR3 DNA: TGCAGCGCCGTGGGGGTGGACGATGAGCAGTTCTTC
V gene: TRBV11-3; clone size: -; J gene: TRBJ2-3; D gene: -; CDR3 protein: CASSLGRPGDTQYF; CDR3 DNA: TGTGCCAGCAGCTTAGGCAGGCCCGGGGATACGCAGTATTTT
V gene: TRBV19; clone size: -; J gene: TRBJ1-5; D gene: -; CDR3 protein: CASSIVRGIGNQPQHF; CDR3 DNA: TGTGCCAGTAGTATAGTAAGAGGGATTGGCAATCAGCCCCAGCATTTT
V gene: TRBV6-1; clone size: -; J gene: TRBJ2-3; D gene: -; CDR3 protein: CASSQNLGYTQYF; CDR3 DNA: TGTGCCAGCAGTCAGAACTTGGGCTATACGCAGTATTTT
V gene: TRBV7-9; clone size: -; J gene: TRBJ1-4; D gene: -; CDR3 protein: CASSSTGWEKLFF; CDR3 DNA: TGTGCCAGCAGTTCGACGGGCTGGGAAAAACTGTTTTTT
V gene: TRBV7-9; clone size: few; J gene: TRBJ2-2; D gene: -; CDR3 protein: CASSRVGADTGELFF; CDR3 DNA: TGTGCCAGCAGCCGTGTCGGGGCGGATACCGGGGAGCTGTTTTTT
V gene: TRBV7-9; clone size: -; J gene: TRBJ2-1; D gene: -; CDR3 protein: CASSLVFTGVSYNEQFF; CDR3 DNA: TGTGCCAGCAGCTTAGTATTTACGGGAGTCTCCTACAATGAGCAGTTCTTC
V gene: TRBV7-9; clone size: -; J gene: TRBJ2-5; D gene: -; CDR3 protein: CASSQTGQETQYF; CDR3 DNA: TGTGCCAGCAGTCAGACAGGACAAGAGACCCAGTACTTC
V gene: TRBV27; clone size: -; J gene: TRBJ2-5; D gene: -; CDR3 protein: CASSLGGPLGTQYF; CDR3 DNA: TGTGCCAGCAGCTTGGGGGGGCCCCTGGGGACCCAGTACTTC
V gene: TRBV7-3; clone size: -; J gene: TRBJ2-1; D gene: TRBD2; CDR3 protein: CASSPGLAGGSWQFF; CDR3 DNA: TGTGCCAGCTCCCCCGGACTAGCGGGAGGGTCTTGGCAGTTCTTC
V gene: TRBV19; clone size: -; J gene: TRBJ1-2; D gene: TRBD1; CDR3 protein: CASLGTGVLYGYTF; CDR3 DNA: TGTGCCAGCCTCGGGACAGGGGTTCTCTATGGCTACACCTTC